This TCR beta chain was captured by sequencing in a study of sequential checkpoint blockade in melanoma. Here immunoSEQ multiplex PCR was the method, and the copy in TCRdb shows in-frame clones only, minus some. The table shows around 2,500 clones, with around 20% occurring only once. Treatment in this sample: randomized to nivolumab then ipilimumab (arm A) or the reverse (arm B). The source was tumor tissue (inferred from file names), collected from a patient given nivolumab and ipilimumab in sequence. The sequence was collected from a human donor with melanoma.

The CDR3 loop is CASSSAGSTYNEQFF. The CDR3, as DNA: TGCGCCAGCAGCTCGGCGGGTTCGACCTACAATGAGCAGTTCTTC. The genes are TRBV5-1 and TRBJ2-1, with TRBD2 as a possible D gene (5 bases). The ends were cut back, 3 bases at V and 2 bases at J, with 12 bases in the middle. CDR3 size: 15 residues. In germline, CDR1 is SGHRS, CDR2 YFSETQ. The complete variable domain, with remaining parts taken from reference TRBV5-1 and TRBJ2-1, reads KAGVTQTPRYLIKTRGQQVTLSCSPISGHRSVSWYQQTPGQGLQFLFEYFSETQRNKGNFPGRFSGRQFSNSRSEMNVSTLELGDSALYLCASSSAGSTYNEQFFGPGTRLTVL.